These 14 T cell receptor beta chains were sequenced from one sample in a study of T cells in narcolepsy. Sequencing used immunoSEQ multiplex PCR; TCRdb keeps in-frame clones, though not all of them. The sample shows fewer than 25,000 clones, 80% to 85% of them seen only once. The sample comprised memory (CD45RA-) CD4+ T cells from blood. These receptors all come from a human donor in good health.

The chain carries TRBV5-4 and TRBJ2-7, with D uncertain. Germline V CDR1 and CDR2: SGHNT, YYREEE (reference sequence). Trimming pared 4 bases from V and 9 bases from J, leaving 14 bases between. This CDR3 has 12 residues. CDR3 residues: CASSTRTSRQYF. The CDR3, as DNA: TGTGCCAGCAGCACCAGGACGTCCCGGCAGTACTTC.

The CDR3 spells CASSPPGEYQPQHF. The CDR3 DNA is TGCGCCAGCAGCCCGCCAGGGGAATATCAGCCCCAGCATTTT. The chain is built from TRBV4-1 and TRBJ1-5; a possible D gene is TRBD1 (6 bases). CDR1 is MGHRA and CDR2 is YSYEKL in the germline V gene. This CDR3 region has 14 residues. Trimming removed 4 bases from V and 5 bases from J, with 12 bases in between.

On this clone itself: Other nucleotide sequences in the sample specify the same CDR3. The rearrangement uses TRBV5-1 and TRBJ2-5; TRBD1 matches at 8 bases. The CDR3 runs 16 residues. The junction had 7 bases not matched to a gene; V was cut back by 0 bases and J by 3 bases. Germline CDR1 SGHRS, CDR2 YFSETQ. DNA of the CDR3: TGCGCCAGCAGCTTGGGGCAGGGGGCGTTTGAAGAGACCCAGTACTTC. As protein: CASSLGQGAFEETQYF.

The J gene is TRBJ1-1, the V gene TRBV6-5; the D gene is possibly TRBD1 (5 bases). V was cut by 2 bases and J by 3 bases, with 13 bases left in between. CDR3 length equals 15 residues. The germline gives CDR1 MNHEY, CDR2 SVGAGI. For the CDR3, the DNA is TGTGCCAGCAGTTACGGGTGGGTCAGGGACACTGAAGCTTTCTTT. Its translation: CASSYGWVRDTEAFF.

V usage is TRBV15 and J usage is TRBJ2-3, with a possible D match to TRBD2 (5 bases). Germline CDR1 and CDR2: LNHNV and YYDKDF (reference sequence). This CDR3 region has 14 residues. V was pared by 0 bases and J by 6 bases, with 10 bases between. The DNA of the CDR3 is TGTGCCACCAGCAGAGATCTAGCATCGGATACGCAGTATTTT. Translated, it gives CATSRDLASDTQYF. The full variable domain, rest sourced from reference TRBV15 and TRBJ2-3, is DAMVIQNPRYQVTQFGKPVTLSCSQTLNHNVMYWYQQKSSQAPKLLFHYYDKDFNNEADTPDNFQSRRPNTSFCFLDIRSPGLGDTAMYLCATSRDLASDTQYFGPGTRLTVL.

This chain uses TRBV5-1 with TRBJ2-3; TRBD2 might be the D (5 bases). This CDR3 spans 14 amino acids. Germline CDR1 and CDR2: SGHRS and YFSETQ. V was clipped by 0 bases and J by 3 bases, with 8 bases between them. The chain's CDR3 is CASSLGPGTDTQYF. DNA for the CDR3: TGCGCCAGCAGCTTGGGGCCGGGGACAGATACGCAGTATTTT.

This clone was seen only a few times. V usage is TRBV11-2 and J usage is TRBJ2-7; the D is unclear. Between the trimmed V and J ends, which lost 3 bases and 2 bases, there was a span of 2 bases. The CDR3 spans 11 residues. Germline V lookup: CDR1 SGHAT, CDR2 FQNNGV. The CDR3 spells CASSLAYEQYF. In nucleotides, the CDR3 is TGTGCCAGCAGCTTGGCCTACGAGCAGTACTTC. Filled out from reference TRBV11-2 and TRBJ2-7, the complete variable domain reads EAGVAQSPRYKIIEKRQSVAFWCNPISGHATLYWYQQILGQGPKLLIQFQNNGVVDDSQLPKDRFSAERLKGVDSTLKIQPAKLEDSAVYLCASSLAYEQYFGPGTRLTVT.

The rearrangement links TRBV19 to TRBJ1-4; D call uncertain. The length of the CDR3 is 14 residues. V lost 3 bases to trimming and J lost 8 bases, with 13 bases between them. Per germline, CDR1 LNHDA and CDR2 SQIVND (reference sequence). The CDR3 sequence: CASSMTSRAEKLFF. Here the CDR3 DNA reads TGTGCCAGTAGTATGACTTCCCGGGCAGAAAAACTGTTTTTT.

This clone was observed a handful of times. The V and J genes are TRBV2 and TRBJ1-5; D unclear. This CDR3 contains 11 residues. Trimming shortened V by 3 bases and J by 9 bases, and 6 bases separated the two germline ends. Germline V gene data show CDR1 as SNHLY and CDR2 as FYNNEI. The CDR3 loop reads CASSEARPQHF. In nucleotides, the CDR3 is TGTGCCAGCAGTGAGGCCCGGCCCCAGCATTTT.

The V call is TRBV7-6, the J call TRBJ1-1; D is possibly TRBD1 (5 bases). The CDR3 spans 13 residues. Trimming removed 3 bases at V and 4 bases at J, with 9 bases between. Germline loops: CDR1 SGHVS, CDR2 FNYEAQ. CDR3 sequence reads: CASSFQGPTEAFF. The CDR3 DNA follows: TGTGCCAGCAGCTTTCAGGGCCCCACTGAAGCTTTCTTT.

The chain couples TRBV7-8 to TRBJ1-5, with D possibly being TRBD1 (6 bases). V lost 5 bases and J 3 bases, leaving 17 bases between the germline ends. This CDR3 has 16 amino acids. The germline gives CDR1 SGHVS, CDR2 FQNEAQ. This chain's CDR3 is CASSRWGQEVNQPQHF. The CDR3 nucleotides read TGTGCCAGCAGCCGCTGGGGGCAGGAGGTCAATCAGCCCCAGCATTTT.

The chain carries TRBV19 and TRBJ2-1; tentatively, D is TRBD1 (6 bases). The V gene lost 5 bases and the J gene lost 7 bases, with 15 bases spanning the gap. From germline, CDR1 is LNHDA and CDR2 SQIVND (reference sequence). The CDR3 is 14 amino acids. The CDR3 loop reads CASSSHGRGNEQFF. CDR3 DNA sequence: TGTGCCAGTAGTTCGCACGGCAGGGGAAATGAGCAGTTCTTC.

The rearrangement links TRBV5-4 to TRBJ1-4, with TRBD1 as a possible D gene (5 bases). Trimming removed 4 bases from V and 8 bases from J, with 21 bases in between. The germline V gene has CDR1 SGHNT and CDR2 YYREEE (reference sequence). This CDR3 has 16 residues. CDR3 sequence reads: CASSPGTATGREKLFF. In nucleotides, the CDR3 is TGTGCCAGCAGCCCTGGGACGGCCACTGGGCGCGAAAAACTGTTTTTT.

The genes are TRBV5-1 and TRBJ1-1; D uncertain. The CDR3 is 14 residues long. Germline V gives CDR1 SGHRS, CDR2 YFSETQ. Trimming left V 1 base short and J 1 base short, with 8 bases between. The DNA of the CDR3 is TGCGCCAGCAGCTTGTATAGCCAGAACACTGAAGCTTTCTTT. Protein: CASSLYSQNTEAFF.